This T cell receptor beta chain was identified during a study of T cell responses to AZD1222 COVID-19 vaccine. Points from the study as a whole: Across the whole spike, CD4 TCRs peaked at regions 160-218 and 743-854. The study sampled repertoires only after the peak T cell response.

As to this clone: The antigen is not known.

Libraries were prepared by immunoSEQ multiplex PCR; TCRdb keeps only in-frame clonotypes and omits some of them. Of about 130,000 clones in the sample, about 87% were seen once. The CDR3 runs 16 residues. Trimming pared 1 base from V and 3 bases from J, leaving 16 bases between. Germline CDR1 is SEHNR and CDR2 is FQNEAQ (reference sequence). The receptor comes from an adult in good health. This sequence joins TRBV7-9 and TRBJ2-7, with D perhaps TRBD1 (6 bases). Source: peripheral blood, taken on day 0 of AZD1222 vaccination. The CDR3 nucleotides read TGTGCCAGCAGCTTAGTAACCCAACAGGGCGGCTACGAGCAGTACTTC. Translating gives CASSLVTQQGGYEQYF.